The source of this T cell receptor beta chain is a study of regulatory T cells in long-lasting Graves disease. The CDR3 covers 15 residues. V dropped 3 bases and J dropped 2 bases, with 11 bases sitting between them. Noted time point: newly diagnosed GD, antithyroid drugs for less than 3 months. PBMC-extracted RNA yielded the TCR library. This clonotype was seen ten or more times. Building of the TCR beta libraries involved iRepertoire HTBI primers and Arm-PCR of CDR3 regions. TCRdb re-derived calls from the multiplex PCR reads in MiXCR, one entry per CDR3 protein. The sample carries a few hundred thousand distinct CDR3 sequences, 15% recorded once. These data also formed part of another study, on T cells in Graves' hyperthyroidism and ophthalmopathy.

The chain links TRBV12-3 or TRBV12-4 to TRBJ2-1; possible D gene TRBD2, 5 bases. The origin of this receptor is a woman aged 40 to 49 with Graves disease. The source was peripheral blood mononuclear cells (PBMCs), collected at new diagnosis, from a patient treated with antithyroid drugs. CDR3 sequence: CASSFIEGAYNEQFF. The CDR3 nucleotides are TGTGCCAGCAGTTTTATTGAGGGAGCCTACAATGAGCAGTTCTTC.